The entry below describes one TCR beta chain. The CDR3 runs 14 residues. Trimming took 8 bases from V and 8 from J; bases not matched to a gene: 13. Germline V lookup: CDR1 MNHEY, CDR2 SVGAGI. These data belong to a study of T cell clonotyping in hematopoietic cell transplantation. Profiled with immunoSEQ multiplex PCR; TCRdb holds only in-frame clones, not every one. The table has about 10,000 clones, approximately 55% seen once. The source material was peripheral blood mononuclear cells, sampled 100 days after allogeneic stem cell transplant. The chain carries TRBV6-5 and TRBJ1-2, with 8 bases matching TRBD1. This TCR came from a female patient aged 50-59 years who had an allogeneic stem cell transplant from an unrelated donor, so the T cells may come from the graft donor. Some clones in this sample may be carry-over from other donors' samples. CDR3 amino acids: CASSDRGNAEGYTF. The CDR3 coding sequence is TGTGCCAGCTCTGACAGGGGAAACGCGGAAGGCTACACCTTC.